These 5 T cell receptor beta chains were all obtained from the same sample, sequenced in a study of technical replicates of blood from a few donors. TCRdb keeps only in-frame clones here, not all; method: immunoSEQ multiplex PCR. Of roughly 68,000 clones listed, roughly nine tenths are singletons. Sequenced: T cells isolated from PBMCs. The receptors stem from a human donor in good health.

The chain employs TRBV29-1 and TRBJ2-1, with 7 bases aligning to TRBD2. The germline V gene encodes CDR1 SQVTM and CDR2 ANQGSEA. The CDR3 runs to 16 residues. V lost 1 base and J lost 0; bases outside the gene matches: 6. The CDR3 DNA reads TGCAGCGTTGAAGCTCCGGGACTACCCTCCTACAATGAGCAGTTCTTC. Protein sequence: CSVEAPGLPSYNEQFF.

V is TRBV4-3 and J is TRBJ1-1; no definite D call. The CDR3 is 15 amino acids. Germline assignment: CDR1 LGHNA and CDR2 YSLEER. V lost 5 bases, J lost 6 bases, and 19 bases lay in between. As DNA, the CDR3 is TGCGCCAGCAGCTCGACGGCGAGGCCCAATTCTGAAGCTTTCTTT. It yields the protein CASSSTARPNSEAFF.

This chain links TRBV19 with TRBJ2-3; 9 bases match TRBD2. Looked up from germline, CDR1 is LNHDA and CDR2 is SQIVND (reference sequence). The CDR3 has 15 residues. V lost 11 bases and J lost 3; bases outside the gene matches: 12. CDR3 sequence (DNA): TGTGCCTCTAGAGCGGGAGGACTTGGGACAGATACGCAGTATTTT. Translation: CASRAGGLGTDTQYF. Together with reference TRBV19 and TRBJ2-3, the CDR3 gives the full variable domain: DGGITQSPKYLFRKEGQNVTLSCEQNLNHDAMYWYRQDPGQGLRLIYYSQIVNDFQKGDIAEGYSVSREKKESFPLTVTSAQKNPTAFYLCASRAGGLGTDTQYFGPGTRLTVL.

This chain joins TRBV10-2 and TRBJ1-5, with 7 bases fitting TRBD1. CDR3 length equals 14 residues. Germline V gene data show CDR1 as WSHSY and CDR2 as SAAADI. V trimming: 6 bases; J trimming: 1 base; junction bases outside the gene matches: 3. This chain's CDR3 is CASRRGQSNQPQHF. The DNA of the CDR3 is TGCGCCAGCAGACGGGGACAGAGCAATCAGCCCCAGCATTTT.

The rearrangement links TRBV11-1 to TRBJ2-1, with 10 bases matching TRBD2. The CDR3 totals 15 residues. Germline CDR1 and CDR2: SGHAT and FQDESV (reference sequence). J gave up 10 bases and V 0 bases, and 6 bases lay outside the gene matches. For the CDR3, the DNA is TGTGCCAGCAGCTTAGCGCTAGCGGGAGAACGGGAGCAGTTCTTC. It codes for CASSLALAGEREQFF.